This TCR beta chain stems from a study of cytomegalovirus exposure and HLA in healthy donors (dated by TCRdb to about 2017). For the wider study: An earlier analysis of approximately 590 of the donors reported approximately 300 Gb of sequence data and roughly 100 million unique TCR beta sequences from some 180 million T cells. Roughly 300 gigabases of sequencing data and around 80 million unique TCR sequences made up an early release that covered 500 to 650 HLA-typed donors. Of the 300 to 450 genotyped donors, approximately 81% were placed in the genetic ancestry cluster associated with self-reported Caucasian donors. The study aimed to test whether cataloging public T cell receptors could reveal signatures of past pathogen exposure. Using immunosequencing, the study profiled T cell repertoires from about 620 subjects and related those repertoires to cytomegalovirus serostatus. Along with the roughly 710-subject first cohort, a separate validation cohort of around 110 different subjects was used. To predict cytomegalovirus infection status, the study brought together high-throughput TCR immunosequencing, statistical association of individual TCRs with disease status, and machine learning. A later analysis re-examined previously published TCR beta repertoires from more than 600 donors and added high-resolution HLA genotyping to investigate patterns of TCR occurrence. Rather than using new phenotypic data, the later analysis identified candidate immune exposures from TCR beta sequences and from how often those sequences occurred across donors. In an earlier analysis of roughly 580 of the donors, high-throughput TCR beta sequencing was used to judge whether each TCR beta V gene segment behaved as functional or pseudogenic. Donor age, sex, ethnicity and CMV serostatus were compiled together with the repertoire data. Genome-wide SNP genotypes for about 65% of the 666 donors were used in a later genetic analysis, which treated that subset as a discovery cohort. All discovery cohort repertoires had been generated on a single sequencing platform. HLA typing covered class I and class II loci at four-digit resolution. The number of typed donors differed by locus: about 629-630 for A, B, C, DRB1 and DQB1; about 520 for DQA1; around 610 for DPA1; and around 450 for DPB1. Because of strong linkage in the cohort, roughly five DR-DQ haplotypes were treated as single units for association and clustering. Across some 400 genotyped donors of the cohort, an average of approximately 240,000 unique TCR beta nucleotide sequences per donor were sequenced, and approximately 17% of those sequences were non-productive. The research as a whole found: HLA typing was unavailable for some donors at each locus, so association tests used only the typed subset. In a later genetic analysis, a missense DCLRE1C variant was associated with V-gene and J-gene trimming of TCR beta chains, and the association was replicated in an independent cohort. Because the 87-base-pair reads could not distinguish some IMGT-functional V segments, including TRBV6-2 and TRBV6-3, those segments were excluded. According to a later analysis, parvovirus B19, influenza, CMV and Epstein-Barr virus appeared linked to several top co-occurrence clusters. A further reported finding was that TCR beta sequences accurately predicted the HLA-A and HLA-B alleles for most subjects in the first cohort. According to a later genetic analysis, donors in an Asian-associated ancestry cluster had fewer N-insertions in productive TCRs than the roughly 670-donor mean. A cluster of highly shared sequence variants was judged likely to be a technical artifact of the sequencing pipeline. Only TCR beta chains were sequenced in this cohort, and the absence of alpha or paired-chain data limited detectable features. CMV serostatus was the only immune exposure information available for the cohort. It was suggested by the authors that the approach could potentially be generalized to other disease states and immunological phenotypes. In vitro tests confirmed that a few of the cytomegalovirus-associated TCR beta chains recognize cytomegalovirus antigens. Most TCR sequences were seen in very few donors, while some public TCRs were found in many individuals. The earlier analysis of some 560 of the donors excluded some 16 rarely observed V segments, including chromosome 9 orphons, because counts were too low. The classifier was reported to diagnose cytomegalovirus status with high specificity and sensitivity in both the original and validation cohorts. Correlated functional status among segregating V segments might reflect linkage disequilibrium, but an unknown experimental factor could not be ruled out. Strong co-occurrence of HLA alleles, especially DR and DQ, made assigning TCR associations to individual alleles difficult. In a later analysis, HLA-associated TCR beta chains were found to be more clonally expanded and to have lower generation probabilities than equally common non-associated chains. In a later analysis, TCR association rates were found to vary across HLA loci, with the most associated TCRs seen for DRB1 alleles and the fewest for HLA-C alleles. The study listed 150 to 200 TCR beta chains as associated with cytomegalovirus. In an earlier analysis of over 550 of the donors, most TCR beta V segments were observed in productive rearrangements about 87% or about 30% of the time, broadly matching IMGT annotations. Most CMV-associated TCR beta chains appeared to be HLA-restricted in a later analysis, and the HLA associations seemed to be driven largely by CMV exposure. Sequencing depth was assumed to be roughly uniform across donors in the presence/absence analyses, though that assumption may not hold. In a later analysis, 16,951 TCR beta sequences were associated with specific HLA alleles at a false discovery rate of 0.05.

The trim is 2 bases for V and 4 bases for J, with a gap of 6 bases between the germline ends. The germline V gene specifies SGHTA as CDR1 and FQGNSA as CDR2. Including the terminal cysteine and phenylalanine, the CDR3 comprises 12 residues. The read is trimmed to its CDR3 DNA, 36 bases read in frame from base 1. In regard to this clone: What this receptor recognizes is not known. The input lacks base qualities; no much larger clone sits a single base away.

Libraries were built with the immunoSEQ multiplex PCR assay. For the multiplex PCR, a mixture combining 60 forward primers for TCR Vbeta segments and 13 reverse primers for TCR Jbeta segments was used. The CDR3 region of rearranged TCR beta genes was amplified from genomic DNA with a multiplex PCR assay. The Illumina HiSeq System was used to sequence the amplified TCR beta libraries as 87-base-pair reads. As for how the authors treated the data: A later analysis tallied around 80 million unique TCR beta chains across the 666 repertoires, and approximately 12 million of those chains were shared by two or more donors. To remove PCR and sequencing errors, raw reads were error-corrected and collapsed into unique sequences using a nearest-neighbor algorithm that merged closely related sequences. CDR3 sequences were aligned to IMGT reference sequences to assign V, D and J gene segments. Each retained sequence needed at least a six-nucleotide match to both a V gene segment and a J gene segment. A rearrangement counted as productive if the CDR3 had no stop codons and remained in frame with V and J, and every other rearrangement counted as non-productive. Following IMGT convention, CDR3 was defined as the stretch from the second conserved V-encoded cysteine up to the conserved J-encoded phenylalanine. The earlier analysis of about 620 of the donors excluded sequences that lacked an unambiguous match to a single V gene segment. An earlier analysis of approximately 590 of the donors called V segments functional above 56.7% productive rearrangements and segregating when the between-donor standard deviation exceeded 5%. A statistical classification framework was built to diagnose cytomegalovirus status from the catalog of TCR beta chain sequences. A later analysis assigned V and J genes by comparing TCR nucleotide sequences with IMGT/GENE-DB human TR gene sequences. Using the TCRdist pipeline, a later analysis assigned CDR3 sequences along with most-parsimonious VDJ recombination scenarios. In a later analysis, every TCR beta chain was defined by the combination of its CDR3 amino acid sequence and its V-gene family, and reads without a unique V-gene family were dropped. To address suspected cross-contamination and a sequencing artifact, a later analysis removed a few hundred highly shared, low-generation-probability nucleotide sequences. In a later analysis, a clonal expansion index was calculated for each public chain from normalized within-repertoire ranks of inferred template counts. A later analysis computed generation probabilities with a VDJ recombination model fitted to out-of-frame rearrangements, and checked the results against IGoR. Hypergeometric tests were used in a later analysis to score TCR-TCR, TCR-HLA and TCR-CMV co-occurrence, with a repertoire-size bias correction applied to the TCR pairs. A later analysis estimated false discovery rates by permuting HLA or CMV assignments 20 times. A later analysis grouped co-occurring TCRs with DBSCAN, adding TCRdist sequence similarity when clustering within HLA-allele-positive subsets. Repertoires with fewer than 30,000 or more than 120,000 public chains, plus five repertoires with anomalous nucleotide sharing, were excluded from co-occurrence clustering. TCRdb's version of the immuneACCESS table is confined to in-frame rearrangements and falls short of the full clone set. An unresolved V gene accounts for under half of the shortfall where checked; the remainder is of unknown origin. That table is the source of V, J and clone size, and D and trimming were worked out from the DNA. The sample has approximately 160,000 clones on record, roughly 82% of them singletons. 1.5% to 2% of the sample comes from the top ten.

The cohort comprised some 680 healthy bone marrow donors. At the time of sampling, every cohort member was nominally healthy, though immune exposures that went unrecorded were likely present. The donor was CMV seronegative and was included in the group of hundreds of seronegative cohort members. Every donor gave a peripheral blood sample, and the peripheral blood mononuclear cells from that sample were used for TCR beta sequencing. Genomic DNA was extracted from the blood cell samples with the Qiagen DNeasy Blood Extraction Kit. Sequencing was carried out using PBMCs. The source is a woman aged 30 to 39 in good health and CMV-seronegative. The V and J segments used are TRBV7-2 and TRBJ2-7; the D gene cannot be resolved reliably. CDR3 loop: CASSLSGYEQYF. Here is the DNA: TGTGCCAGCAGCTTATCCGGTTACGAGCAGTACTTC.